A selection of T cell receptor beta chains follows, all from one sample in a study of T cells in Graves' hyperthyroidism and ophthalmopathy. From the multiplex PCR reads, TCRdb called clonotypes with MiXCR, one entry per CDR3 protein. The data contain hundreds of thousands of distinct CDR3 sequences, under 20% of them singletons. Source material: blood. These receptors all stem from a woman aged 45-60 years with Graves' hyperthyroidism that later progressed to Graves' ophthalmopathy. Each CDR3 is given with its conserved first and last residue. Fields, in order: J gene, clone size, V gene, D gene, CDR3 protein, CDR3 DNA. D genes are given only for firm matches. Where a row states a size, it is once, few, many or the class of an expanded clone; other rows omit it.

>TRBJ1-2|NA|TRBV6-1|NA
CASSVSPLDSHYGYTF
TGTGCCAGCAGTGTCTCTCCCTTGGACAGCCACTATGGCTACACCTTC
>TRBJ2-3|many|TRBV27|NA
CASSPGRTRQNTDTQYF
TGTGCCAGCAGTCCCGGCCGGACGCGACAAAACACAGATACGCAGTATTTT
>TRBJ2-1|NA|TRBV7-9|TRBD2
CASSLIAGGVYNEQFF
TGTGCCAGCAGCCTAATAGCGGGGGGCGTCTACAATGAGCAGTTCTTC
>TRBJ1-5|few|TRBV24-1|TRBD1
CATSDLPPDRGSNQPQHF
TGTGCCACCAGTGATTTACCCCCGGACAGGGGAAGCAATCAGCCCCAGCATTTT
>TRBJ2-7|NA|TRBV6-1|NA
CASSRGDRSSYEQYF
TGTGCCAGCAGCCGGGGGGACAGAAGCTCCTACGAGCAGTACTTC
>TRBJ2-2|NA|TRBV7-2|NA
CASSLLHGVNGELFF
TGTGCCAGCAGCTTATTGCATGGAGTTAACGGGGAGCTGTTTTTT
>TRBJ2-3|many|TRBV29-1|NA
CSVDEQALGTQYF
TGCAGCGTTGACGAACAGGCCCTCGGTACGCAGTATTTT
>TRBJ2-2|many|TRBV11-3|NA
CASSLYREAGELFF
TGTGCCAGCAGCTTATACAGGGAGGCCGGGGAGCTGTTTTTT
>TRBJ2-1|many|TRBV7-2|NA
CASSPGTEYNEQFF
TGTGCCAGCAGCCCCGGGACGGAATACAATGAGCAGTTCTTC
>TRBJ2-3|NA|TRBV20-1|TRBD1
CSASKRGQGDPDTQYF
TGCAGTGCTAGTAAGAGGGGACAGGGGGATCCAGATACGCAGTATTTT
>TRBJ2-5|NA|TRBV11-2|TRBD2
CASSFSGGALQETQYF
TGTGCCAGCAGCTTCAGCGGGGGGGCCCTCCAAGAGACCCAGTACTTC
>TRBJ1-6|few|TRBV3-1|NA
CASSQQGISYNSPLHF
TGTGCCAGCAGCCAACAGGGTATCTCCTATAATTCACCCCTCCACTTT
>TRBJ1-4|few|TRBV7-3|NA
CASSLAAGSNEKLFF
TGTGCCAGCAGCTTAGCTGCAGGATCTAATGAAAAACTGTTTTTT
>TRBJ2-5|NA|TRBV29-1|TRBD2
CSVEGSGGAGETQYF
TGCAGCGTTGAAGGAAGCGGGGGGGCCGGAGAGACCCAGTACTTC
>TRBJ2-2|NA|TRBV7-3|NA
CASSSGLSGELFF
TGTGCCAGCAGCTCGGGACTCAGCGGGGAGCTGTTTTTT
>TRBJ1-1|many|TRBV12-3/TRBV12-4|NA
CASRKGELGTEAFF
TGTGCCAGCAGAAAGGGGGAATTAGGCACTGAAGCTTTCTTT
>TRBJ2-1|many|TRBV11-3|TRBD1
CASSRRQGDYNEQFF
TGTGCCAGCAGCCGCAGACAGGGCGACTACAATGAGCAGTTCTTC
>TRBJ2-7|many|TRBV7-8|NA
CASSPRTVPRSEQYF
TGTGCCAGCAGCCCGAGGACGGTCCCCCGGAGTGAGCAGTACTTC
>TRBJ1-6|NA|TRBV10-2|NA
CASSEYRAHNSPLHF
TGCGCCAGCAGTGAGTACAGGGCCCATAATTCACCCCTCCACTTT
>TRBJ2-7|many|TRBV14|NA
CASSRGRAYEQYF
TGTGCCAGCAGCCGCGGGCGGGCCTACGAGCAGTACTTC
>TRBJ2-5|many|TRBV2|TRBD2
CASVGEGTRETQYF
TGTGCCAGCGTCGGGGAGGGGACGAGGGAGACCCAGTACTTC
>TRBJ2-3|NA|TRBV11-2|NA
CASSSRFGASTDTQYF
TGTGCCAGCAGCAGCAGATTTGGGGCAAGCACAGATACGCAGTATTTT
>TRBJ2-3|once|TRBV3-1|TRBD2
CASSQEPREGWDTQYF
TGTGCCAGCAGCCAAGAACCGCGGGAGGGCTGGGATACGCAGTATTTT
>TRBJ2-3|many|TRBV12-3/TRBV12-4|TRBD2
CASTPGTSRTSTDTQYF
TGTGCCAGCACTCCGGGGACTAGCCGTACTAGCACAGATACGCAGTATTTT
>TRBJ1-2|few|TRBV28|NA
CASSLFGGWDSGYTF
TGTGCCAGCAGTTTATTTGGGGGCTGGGACTCTGGCTACACCTTC
>TRBJ2-1|many|TRBV30|NA
CAWGQNNEQFF
TGTGCCTGGGGACAGAACAATGAGCAGTTCTTC
>TRBJ1-2|many|TRBV3-1|TRBD1
CASSPGQLYGYTF
TGTGCCAGCTCACCGGGACAGCTCTATGGCTACACCTTC
>TRBJ1-5|many|TRBV6-1|NA
CASSPRAGGTQPQHF
TGTGCCAGCAGTCCCCGGGCGGGGGGGACTCAGCCCCAGCATTTT
>TRBJ2-5|NA|TRBV30|TRBD1
CASGTEETQYF
TGTGCCTCCGGGACAGAAGAGACCCAGTACTTC
>TRBJ1-2|NA|TRBV6-1|NA
CASSLGGPYSNYGYTF
TGTGCCAGCAGTTTGGGAGGGCCCTACTCTAACTATGGCTACACCTTC
>TRBJ2-3|NA|TRBV27|NA
CASSLSGGYPDTQYF
TGTGCCAGCAGTTTATCGGGCGGATATCCAGATACGCAGTATTTT
>TRBJ2-7|NA|TRBV5-6|NA
CASSWGAGPHEQYF
TGTGCCAGCAGTTGGGGGGCAGGGCCGCACGAGCAGTACTTC
>TRBJ2-7|few|TRBV20-1|NA
CSARADGTVLYEQYF
TGCAGTGCTAGAGCAGACGGCACAGTTCTCTACGAGCAGTACTTC